This entry features one TCR beta chain sequence. Its antigen is not known. These data belong to a study of blood T cells in healthy people across ages. The study, taken as a whole, reports: While age rose, TCR beta diversity per million T cells dropped in a roughly linear way.

Alongside a J-beta primer mix, a sample-barcoded 5' primer served in a second PCR lasting about 6 to 11 cycles. TCRdb itself ran the 5' RACE reads through MiXCR, one entry per CDR3 protein. The data contain 920,000 or so distinct CDR3 sequences, 45% of them singletons. The CDR3 loop spans 12 amino acids. The V gene's germline CDR1 is MNHNY and CDR2 SVGAGI (reference sequence). Trimming cost V 8 bases and J 4 bases, with 12 bases left between them. The TCR sequence derives from a woman aged 55-69 years in good health. The chain links TRBV6-6 to TRBJ2-7; possible D gene TRBD1, 6 bases. The sequencing input was blood. CDR3 sequence (DNA): TGTGCCAGCGGCGGACAGTCTTACGAGCAGTACTTC. It encodes CASGGQSYEQYF.